These 24 T cell receptor beta chains share one sample of origin, sequenced in a study of blood T cell repertoires in COVID-19. Method: immunoSEQ multiplex PCR; TCRdb's copy keeps in-frame clones and lacks some. Of 180,000 or so clones listed, approximately 80% were seen once; the top ten hold about 11%. The sequencing input was PBMCs or T cells enriched from blood (not recorded which). Every receptor here comes from a man aged 45 to 65 who had recovered from COVID-19.

In this sample, this clone turned up a few times. The chain couples TRBV5-6 to TRBJ2-4, with D perhaps matching TRBD2 (5 bases). Germline CDR1 reads SGHDT; CDR2 reads YYEEEE. This CDR3 region has 16 residues. V was clipped by 7 bases and J by 1 base, with 18 bases between them. CDR3 DNA: TGTGCCAGCGAGCGGCGAGTTGGGGTGGCCAAAAACATTCAGTACTTC. This translates into CASERRVGVAKNIQYF.

J is TRBJ1-2 and V is TRBV6-5; the D gene is possibly TRBD1 (5 bases). The CDR3 consists of 11 residues. Trimming took 8 bases from V and 6 from J, leaving 10 bases between them. Germline assignment: CDR1 MNHEY and CDR2 SVGAGI. Written as DNA, the CDR3 is TGTGCCAGCCTCTCCAGGGATGGCTACACCTTC. Protein sequence: CASLSRDGYTF.

The genes are TRBV7-3 and TRBJ2-2; D ambiguous. Per the germline V gene, CDR1 is SGHTA and CDR2 is FQGTGA. This CDR3 is built from 14 residues. Trimming removed 2 bases from V and 3 bases from J, with 7 bases in between. The CDR3: CASSLGPDTGELFF. CDR3 coding DNA: TGTGCCAGCAGCTTAGGGCCCGACACCGGGGAGCTGTTTTTT.

The chain is built from TRBV29-1 and TRBJ2-1; 8 bases line up with TRBD2. In germline, CDR1 is SQVTM, CDR2 ANQGSEA. CDR3 length: 16 residues. J gave up 2 bases and V 2 bases, and 8 bases lay outside the gene matches. The CDR3 loop is CSVELVAGWPYNEQFF. The CDR3 nucleotides read TGCAGCGTTGAACTGGTAGCGGGATGGCCCTACAATGAGCAGTTCTTC.

The chain couples TRBV10-2 to TRBJ2-5; TRBD2 aligns across 12 bases. Trimming cost V 5 bases and J 7 bases; bases outside gene matches: 5. The CDR3 length is 14 residues. Germline assignment: CDR1 WSHSY and CDR2 SAAADI. Written as DNA, the CDR3 is TGCGCCAGCAGTCTTGAGGGACTAGCGGGGACCCAGTACTTC. Translating gives CASSLEGLAGTQYF.

This clone was counted only a few times. The genes are TRBV5-4 and TRBJ1-6; no reliable D call. CDR3 size: 13 residues. Trimming shortened V by 4 bases and J by 8 bases, and 10 bases separated the two germline ends. The germline gives CDR1 SGHNT, CDR2 YYREEE (reference sequence). CDR3 coding DNA: TGTGCCAGCAGCCCCCCCGGGGATTCACCCCTCCACTTT. The encoded protein is CASSPPGDSPLHF.

The gene calls are TRBV7-3 and TRBJ1-1; D is unclear. There are 14 residues in the CDR3. Trimming removed 0 bases from V and 1 base from J, with 6 bases in between. Germline V gene sequence: CDR1 SGHTA, CDR2 FQGTGA. CDR3 nucleotides: TGTGCCAGCAGCTTAACGTCCGGGAACACTGAAGCTTTCTTT. Protein product: CASSLTSGNTEAFF. The whole variable domain, filled in from reference TRBV7-3 and TRBJ1-1, reads GAGVSQTPSNKVTEKGKYVELRCDPISGHTALYWYRQSLGQGPEFLIYFQGTGAADDSGLPNDRFFAVRPEGSVSTLKIQRTERGDSAVYLCASSLTSGNTEAFFGQGTRLTVV.

The rearrangement uses TRBV5-1 and TRBJ1-1; TRBD1 matches at 10 bases. The CDR3 contains 14 residues. V shed 5 bases, J shed 5 bases, and the junction held 6 bases outside the gene matches. Germline-derived CDR1 and CDR2 are SGHRS and YFSETQ. The DNA for the CDR3 is TGCGCCAGCAGGACGACAGGGGGCCTAACTGAAGCTTTCTTT. This codes for CASRTTGGLTEAFF.

The CDR3 loop is CASSLLNTIYF. The CDR3 region has the DNA TGTGCCAGCAGCTTGCTAAACACCATATATTTT. V and J are TRBV5-8 and TRBJ1-3; D is ambiguous. V was trimmed by 1 base and J by 6 bases, leaving 2 bases between them. This CDR3 has 11 residues. The germline CDR1 and CDR2 sequences are SGHTS and YDEGEE.

The CDR3 sequence is CASSLAGGDTGELFF. The DNA of the CDR3 is TGTGCCAGCAGCTTGGCGGGGGGAGACACCGGGGAGCTGTTTTTT. The V call is TRBV5-7, the J call TRBJ2-2, with 7 bases fitting TRBD2. TRBV5-7 is an ORF, and what it does is uncertain. J gave up 3 bases and V 0 bases, and 2 bases lay outside the gene matches. CDR3 length equals 15 residues.

This clone occurred a few times. The rearrangement joins TRBV7-9 to TRBJ1-6; D call uncertain. Per germline, CDR1 SEHNR and CDR2 FQNEAQ (reference sequence). This CDR3 comprises 16 residues. The ends were cut back, 3 bases at V and 7 bases at J, with 16 bases in the middle. The CDR3 DNA reads TGTGCCAGCAGCTTTGTGCGGGTCGGAATGAATTCACCCCTCCACTTT. It yields the protein CASSFVRVGMNSPLHF.

This clone was counted between two and nine times. This chain connects TRBV6-5 to TRBJ1-1; maybe TRBD1 (6 bases). Trimming took 5 bases from V and 3 from J, leaving 16 bases between them. CDR1 and CDR2 (germline): MNHEY, SVGAGI. The CDR3 consists of 15 residues. The CDR3 region is CASSPRQDRDTEAFF. The CDR3 nucleotides are TGTGCCAGCAGTCCGAGACAGGATCGGGACACTGAAGCTTTCTTT.

The chain links TRBV5-6 to TRBJ1-5; D gene ambiguous. The germline V gene has CDR1 SGHDT and CDR2 YYEEEE. The V end lost 1 base, the J end lost 3 bases, and 17 bases lay between the germline ends. The CDR3 covers 17 residues. For the CDR3, the DNA is TGTGCCAGCAGCTTGAGAGGAGGGAAAACATTCAATCAGCCCCAGCATTTT. Amino acids: CASSLRGGKTFNQPQHF.

The CDR3 region has the DNA TGTGCCAGTGCACCCAACCAGGCTGGAAACACCATATATTTT. It is translated as CASAPNQAGNTIYF. The chain uses TRBV19 and TRBJ1-3, with D unclear. V lost 8 bases and J 2 bases, leaving 13 bases between the germline ends. Germline CDR1 and CDR2: LNHDA and SQIVND (reference sequence). The CDR3 covers 14 residues.

This chain joins TRBV28 and TRBJ1-2; D is undetermined. Trimming left V 6 bases short and J 2 bases short, with 10 bases between. Germline V CDR1 and CDR2: MDHEN, SYDVKM. The CDR3 spans 13 residues. CDR3 region: CASSLPLNYGYTF. The DNA for the CDR3 is TGTGCCAGCAGCCTCCCCCTAAACTATGGCTACACCTTC.

The chain carries TRBV24-1 and TRBJ1-4, with a tentative D call TRBD1 (6 bases). CDR1 and CDR2 (germline): KGHDR, SFDVKD. With 5 bases removed from V and 5 bases from J, the gap between germline ends came to 29 bases. The length of the CDR3 is 20 residues. The CDR3 nucleotides read TGTGCCACCAGTGGGAACAACAGGGACCAAACGGGGTCCGGAAATGAAAAACTGTTTTTT. It specifies CATSGNNRDQTGSGNEKLFF.

V and J are TRBV27 and TRBJ2-5; TRBD2 agrees at 10 bases. The germline V gene encodes CDR1 MNHEY and CDR2 SMNVEV (reference sequence). Trimming cost V 6 bases and J 3 bases; bases outside gene matches: 7. The CDR3 loop spans 15 amino acids. The CDR3 is CASSSFGLAEETQYF. The CDR3 coding sequence is TGTGCCAGCAGCTCATTTGGACTAGCGGAAGAGACCCAGTACTTC.

In this sample, this clone turned up a few times. The chain employs TRBV9 and TRBJ2-5; 13 bases map to TRBD2. Losses at the gene ends were 3 bases for V and 4 bases for J; bases not matched to a gene: 12. Germline CDR1 reads SGDLS; CDR2 reads YYNGEE. The CDR3 covers 18 residues. CDR3 amino acids: CASSGGGLAGAGGETQYF. The CDR3 DNA is TGTGCCAGCAGCGGCGGTGGACTAGCGGGAGCGGGAGGAGAGACCCAGTACTTC.

The rearrangement links TRBV18 to TRBJ1-6, with D unresolved. Looked up from germline, CDR1 is KGHSH and CDR2 is LQKENI. The CDR3 is 16 amino acids. Trimming took off 4 bases at V and 4 bases at J, with 14 bases between the two ends. CDR3 loop: CASSLSFDKYNSPLHF. The DNA for the CDR3 is TGTGCCAGCTCACTCTCCTTTGACAAATATAATTCACCCCTCCACTTT.

CDR3 sequence (DNA): TGCGCCAGCCAGACGGGGGACTGGGAGACCCAGTACTTC. Amino acids: CASQTGDWETQYF. The V call is TRBV5-1, the J call TRBJ2-5; a weak D match, TRBD2 (6 bases). With 7 bases removed from V and 5 bases from J, the gap between germline ends came to 15 bases. The CDR3 runs 13 residues. Germline V lookup: CDR1 SGHRS, CDR2 YFSETQ.

J is TRBJ2-5 and V is TRBV6-5, with TRBD2 matching over 8 bases. Trimming removed 5 bases from V and 4 bases from J; junction bases left unmatched: 9. Germline V gene data show CDR1 as MNHEY and CDR2 as SVGAGI. This CDR3 has 15 residues. The CDR3 coding sequence is TGTGCCAGCAGTCTAGGGACTAGAGGGGTAGAGACCCAGTACTTC. Translation: CASSLGTRGVETQYF.

The chain employs TRBV21-1 and TRBJ1-6; the listed D gene, TRBD1, was not tested against the DNA. TRBV21-1 is designated a pseudogene. The CDR3 length is 15 residues. The CDR3 is CASSKRQGDNSPLHF. The CDR3, as DNA: TGTGCCAGCAGCAAGCGACAGGGGGATAATTCACCCCTCCACTTT.

The chain couples TRBV11-2 to TRBJ2-3; the D gene is possibly TRBD2 (6 bases). This CDR3 has 16 amino acids. V was shortened by 1 base and J by 0 bases, with 11 bases between the two germline ends. Germline CDR1 and CDR2: SGHAT and FQNNGV. CDR3 region: CASSLVGGASTDTQYF. For the CDR3, the DNA is TGTGCCAGCAGCTTAGTGGGCGGGGCAAGCACAGATACGCAGTATTTT.

The table lists this clone with a few counts. Additional DNA sequences in this sample encode the identical CDR3. This chain connects TRBV5-6 to TRBJ1-1; 10 nucleotides line up with TRBD1. The CDR3 extends over 13 amino acids. The trim removed 4 bases at V and 4 bases at J, leaving 1 base unmatched. Germline CDR1 and CDR2: SGHDT and YYEEEE. CDR3 DNA: TGTGCCAGCAGCAGGACAGGGGGCACTGAAGCTTTCTTT. It codes for CASSRTGGTEAFF.